Reported below is one T cell receptor beta chain. The antigen remains unidentified. This sample was taken from a study of T cells after yellow fever vaccination. Study as a whole: When fractions had low cell numbers, they were prepared with SMART-Seq v4 Ultra Low Input. Whole-study results and caveats: Only a small proportion of the clonotypes turned up in both the CD4 and the CD8 compartments, likely arising from convergent recombination. Contaminating bulk clonotypes could be abundant in FACS-sorted repertoires. After the booster, roughly 96% of CD4 and roughly nine tenths of CD8 primary-response clones were re-detected.

The CDR3 loop spans 17 amino acids. CDR1 DFQATT and CDR2 SNEGSKA come from the germline V gene (reference sequence). V lost 0 bases, J lost 8 bases, and 16 bases stayed unmatched. TCRdb reprocessed the 5' RACE reads via MiXCR and lists one record per CDR3 protein. The repertoire holds 500,000 to 650,000 distinct CDR3 sequences, about 17% seen once, with approximately 15% in the top ten. The chain has TRBV20-1 and TRBJ2-1, with TRBD1 matching over 7 bases. The source of this sequence is a man between 18 and 29 years old who received the YFV17D yellow fever vaccine. Sequencing used PBMCs, obtained 5 days after the first yellow fever vaccination. CDR3 sequence: CSARDLLTTGEGDEQFF. In DNA, the CDR3 is TGCAGTGCTAGAGATCTTCTCACTACAGGGGAAGGGGATGAGCAGTTCTTC.